The 32 T cell receptor beta chains below all came from one sample that was sequenced in a study of CD8+ T cells in alopecia areata. RNA was extracted and reverse transcribed into cDNA as the sequencing template. Assay: immunoSEQ multiplex PCR; the TCRdb copy retains only in-frame clones and omits some. The repertoire includes 190,000 or so clones, under 60% of them detected once, and 10% to 15% sits in the top ten. Treatment reported: oral pan-JAK inhibitor, 5-10 mg twice daily. This sample comprised CD8+ T cells sorted from blood, obtained at week 24, from a patient treated with tofacitinib. Every receptor here comes from a human donor with alopecia areata.

The V gene is TRBV9, the J gene TRBJ2-4; no reliable D call. The CDR3 spans 11 residues. V shed 0 bases and J shed 7 bases, with 2 bases lying between them. Germline lookup yields CDR1 SGDLS and CDR2 YYNGEE. CDR3 sequence reads: CASSVGNIQYF. In DNA form, the CDR3 reads TGTGCCAGCAGCGTAGGGAACATTCAGTACTTC.

This clone was seen a few times. V is TRBV27 and J is TRBJ2-6; unclear D gene. V lost 2 bases, J lost 0 bases, and 11 bases lay in between. The length of the CDR3 is 17 residues. Germline V CDR1 and CDR2: MNHEY, SMNVEV (reference sequence). The chain's CDR3 is CASSLGNGPSGANVLTF. CDR3 nucleotide sequence: TGTGCCAGCAGTTTAGGGAACGGACCCTCTGGGGCCAACGTCCTGACTTTC.

The sample holds a few counts of this clone. This rearrangement joins TRBV9 to TRBJ2-4; TRBD1 agrees at 8 bases. The CDR3 has 15 residues. V lost 3 bases, J lost 6 bases, and 8 bases stayed unmatched. The V gene's germline CDR1 is SGDLS and CDR2 YYNGEE. CDR3 residues: CASSDGPGTGNIQYF. In nucleotides, the CDR3 is TGTGCCAGCAGCGACGGACCGGGGACAGGAAACATTCAGTACTTC.

The chain has TRBV30 and TRBJ2-5, with D possibly TRBD1 on 6 matching bases. The V end was cut by 8 bases, the J end by 1 base, with 14 bases between. CDR1 is GTSNPN and CDR2 is SVGIG in the germline V gene (reference sequence). The CDR3 spans 13 residues. The CDR3 nucleotides are TGTGCCACCGATCTAGGGGGCCAAGAGACCCAGTACTTC. Translation: CATDLGGQETQYF.

The genes are TRBV13 and TRBJ2-7, with 9 bases lining up with TRBD1. With V trimmed by 5 bases and J by 3 bases, 14 bases remained unmatched. Germline values: CDR1 PRHDT, CDR2 FYEKMQ (reference sequence). The CDR3 extends over 17 amino acids. The CDR3 DNA is TGTGCCAGCAGCAAACTAACCGAGGGACAGGGATTCTACGAGCAGTACTTC. Protein sequence: CASSKLTEGQGFYEQYF.

The rearrangement links TRBV28 to TRBJ2-2; 9 bases are a match to TRBD2. The trim removed 4 bases at V and 1 base at J, leaving 4 bases unmatched. The CDR3 consists of 16 residues. Germline-derived CDR1 and CDR2 are MDHEN and SYDVKM. In DNA, the CDR3 is TGTGCCAGCAGTTCCGCTAGCGGGGTGAACACCGGGGAGCTGTTTTTT. Translation gives CASSSASGVNTGELFF.

The chain couples TRBV18 to TRBJ2-5; TRBD2 is a possible D gene (5 bases). Trimming shortened V by 0 bases and J by 4 bases, and 15 bases separated the two germline ends. The CDR3 contains 16 residues. From germline, CDR1 is KGHSH and CDR2 LQKENI. Here the CDR3 reads CASSPPGKTPRETQYF. CDR3 DNA sequence: TGTGCCAGCTCACCACCCGGGAAGACCCCTAGAGAGACCCAGTACTTC.

This clone appeared a few times. This rearrangement joins TRBV29-1 to TRBJ2-5; 8 bases map to TRBD1. This CDR3 region has 12 residues. Germline V gives CDR1 SQVTM, CDR2 ANQGSEA. With 5 bases clipped from V and 5 bases from J, the junction kept 4 bases outside the gene matches. CDR3 region: CSVRDRSETQYF. The CDR3 nucleotides are TGCAGCGTTCGGGACAGGTCCGAGACCCAGTACTTC.

The chain carries TRBV18 and TRBJ1-1; D not resolved. This CDR3 spans 15 amino acids. Germline V gene lookup returns CDR1 KGHSH and CDR2 LQKENI. V was shortened by 2 bases and J by 3 bases, with 13 bases between the two germline ends. The CDR3 loop reads CASSPGQAMYTEAFF. The CDR3, as DNA: TGTGCCAGCTCACCAGGGCAGGCTATGTACACTGAAGCTTTCTTT.

This clone was recorded a few times. V is TRBV29-1 and J is TRBJ2-3; D unclear. Germline loops: CDR1 SQVTM, CDR2 ANQGSEA. The germline V and J ends were trimmed by 2 bases and 2 bases, with 11 bases remaining between them. There are 14 residues in the CDR3. CDR3 residues: CSVELLSYTDTQYF. CDR3 DNA sequence: TGCAGCGTTGAATTGCTATCCTACACAGATACGCAGTATTTT.

This clone was picked up one time. This chain joins TRBV15 and TRBJ2-3; tentative D call: TRBD2 (5 bases). V lost 0 bases to trimming and J lost 2 bases, with 9 bases between them. This CDR3 contains 15 residues. Germline values: CDR1 LNHNV, CDR2 YYDKDF (reference sequence). In DNA form, the CDR3 reads TGTGCCACCAGCAGAGATATGGGAGCCACAGATACGCAGTATTTT. Translated, it gives CATSRDMGATDTQYF. Together with reference TRBV15 and TRBJ2-3, the CDR3 gives the full variable domain: DAMVIQNPRYQVTQFGKPVTLSCSQTLNHNVMYWYQQKSSQAPKLLFHYYDKDFNNEADTPDNFQSRRPNTSFCFLDIRSPGLGDTAMYLCATSRDMGATDTQYFGPGTRLTVL.

This clone was observed a few times. V gene TRBV27 combines with J gene TRBJ2-1, with TRBD1 matching 9 bases. V trimming: 7 bases; J trimming: 2 bases; junction bases outside the gene matches: 21. The CDR3 is 20 residues long. Germline CDR1 is MNHEY and CDR2 is SMNVEV (reference sequence). The CDR3 protein is CASTPPGTGSGAGTYNEQFF. CDR3 bases: TGTGCCAGCACCCCCCCGGGGACAGGGTCAGGAGCGGGAACCTACAATGAGCAGTTCTTC.

The chain links TRBV27 to TRBJ2-2, with a possible D match to TRBD1 (6 bases). V lost 5 bases to trimming and J lost 5 bases, with 6 bases between them. This CDR3 has 12 residues. Germline CDR1 reads MNHEY; CDR2 reads SMNVEV (reference sequence). The CDR3 DNA sequence: TGTGCCAGCAGTCAGGGGACCGGGGAGCTGTTTTTT. Its protein product is CASSQGTGELFF.

V gene TRBV11-2 combines with J gene TRBJ2-3; 7 bases map to TRBD2. This CDR3 has 15 amino acids. The germline V gene encodes CDR1 SGHAT and CDR2 FQNNGV. With V trimmed by 0 bases and J by 2 bases, 2 bases remained unmatched. CDR3 nucleotides: TGTGCCAGCAGCTTAGAGGGGGGGGACACAGATACGCAGTATTTT. Translated: CASSLEGGDTDTQYF.

This clone was counted between two and nine times. V gene TRBV5-1 combines with J gene TRBJ2-3, with D uncertain. CDR3 length: 13 amino acids. Germline V lookup: CDR1 SGHRS, CDR2 YFSETQ. The ends were cut back, 4 bases at V and 0 bases at J, with 6 bases in the middle. The CDR3 sequence: CASSPFSTDTQYF. The CDR3 region has the DNA TGCGCCAGCAGCCCATTCAGCACAGATACGCAGTATTTT. The full variable domain, its missing parts supplied by reference TRBV5-1 and TRBJ2-3, is KAGVTQTPRYLIKTRGQQVTLSCSPISGHRSVSWYQQTPGQGLQFLFEYFSETQRNKGNFPGRFSGRQFSNSRSEMNVSTLELGDSALYLCASSPFSTDTQYFGPGTRLTVL.

Concerning this clone: Other DNA variants within this sample encode the same CDR3. This sequence joins TRBV6-5 and TRBJ2-5, with 12 bases that match TRBD2. CDR1 and CDR2 (germline): MNHEY, SVGAGI. The CDR3 has 14 residues. After removal of 5 bases from V and 5 bases from J, the junction contained 3 bases not matched to a gene. CDR3 amino acids: CASSPGTSGETQYF. The CDR3 nucleotides read TGTGCCAGCAGTCCCGGGACTAGCGGGGAGACCCAGTACTTC.

J is TRBJ2-1 and V is TRBV10-3; 14 bases are a match to TRBD2. Trimming cost V 10 bases and J 7 bases; bases outside gene matches: 6. Per the germline V gene, CDR1 is ENHRY and CDR2 is SYGVKD. The CDR3 extends over 14 amino acids. The CDR3, as DNA: TGTGCCACCTTGGGGACTAGCGGGAGAAATGAGCAGTTCTTC. It specifies CATLGTSGRNEQFF.

V is TRBV5-1 and J is TRBJ2-3; no clear D gene. CDR1 is SGHRS and CDR2 is YFSETQ in the germline V gene. This CDR3 has 14 residues. Trimming stripped 0 bases from V and 2 bases from J, with 7 bases between. CDR3 coding DNA: TGCGCCAGCAGCTTGGGCAGACCCACAGATACGCAGTATTTT. Protein sequence: CASSLGRPTDTQYF.

The chain combines TRBV2 with TRBJ1-4; D gene unclear. V lost 4 bases and J 6 bases, leaving 9 bases between the germline ends. This CDR3 spans 13 amino acids. The germline gives CDR1 SNHLY, CDR2 FYNNEI. In DNA, the CDR3 is TGTGCCAGCAGTGCCCGGTTGGATGAAAAACTGTTTTTT. This codes for CASSARLDEKLFF.

This clone was detected a few times. V usage is TRBV27 and J usage is TRBJ2-1, with 9 bases identical to TRBD1. Trimming cost V 3 bases and J 6 bases; bases outside gene matches: 3. Germline lookup yields CDR1 MNHEY and CDR2 SMNVEV (reference sequence). The CDR3 extends over 14 amino acids. The DNA for the CDR3 is TGTGCCAGCAGTTTCCGGGACAGGGCCAATGAGCAGTTCTTC. It encodes CASSFRDRANEQFF.

This clone was found a few times. The chain employs TRBV14 and TRBJ2-6, with D unclear. V was clipped by 5 bases and J by 0 bases, with 8 bases between them. This CDR3 is 15 amino acids long. Germline V gene sequence: CDR1 SGHDN, CDR2 FVKESK. CDR3 DNA sequence: TGTGCCAGCAGCTTTGGTTACTCTGGGGCCAACGTCCTGACTTTC. Translation: CASSFGYSGANVLTF.

This chain connects TRBV6-6 to TRBJ1-2; 7 nucleotides align to TRBD1. V was clipped by 8 bases and J by 6 bases; unmatched bases: 6. This CDR3 region has 12 residues. CDR1 is MNHNY, CDR2 SVGAGI, per germline (reference sequence). The CDR3 reads CASAQGGDGYTF. The CDR3 region has the DNA TGTGCCAGCGCCCAGGGGGGAGATGGCTACACCTTC.

The chain links TRBV6-1 to TRBJ1-4, with D hard to call. Germline loops: CDR1 MNHNS, CDR2 SASEGT. Trimming took off 2 bases at V and 11 bases at J, with 9 bases between the two ends. This CDR3 contains 12 residues. This CDR3 is CASSEYEEKLFF. CDR3 coding DNA: TGTGCCAGCAGTGAATACGAAGAGAAACTGTTTTTT.

The CDR3 spells CAWSVVGGADTQYF. The CDR3 region has the DNA TGTGCCTGGAGTGTTGTCGGGGGGGCAGATACGCAGTATTTT. The chain joins TRBV30 to TRBJ2-3, with TRBD2 identical over 8 bases. Germline V lookup: CDR1 GTSNPN, CDR2 SVGIG (reference sequence). This CDR3 region has 14 residues. Trimming removed 0 bases from V and 4 bases from J; junction bases left unmatched: 3.

This chain links TRBV14 with TRBJ1-1, with D perhaps matching TRBD1 (5 bases). The germline CDR1 and CDR2 sequences are SGHDN and FVKESK. V was clipped by 1 base and J by 1 base, with 7 bases between them. The CDR3 is 14 residues long. In DNA form, the CDR3 reads TGTGCCAGCAGCCAAGGGACACAGAACACTGAAGCTTTCTTT. It yields the protein CASSQGTQNTEAFF.

Comment on this clone: One end of the junction does not line up with germline, which may come from a read error. The rearrangement joins TRBV5-6 to TRBJ2-7; D uncertain. This CDR3 is 12 amino acids long. Per germline, CDR1 SGHDT and CDR2 YYEEEE. The CDR3 here is CASSLASFEQYF. As DNA, the CDR3 is TGTGCCAGCAGCTTGGCCTCCTTCGAGCAGTACTTC.

This clone was seen a handful of times. The chain is built from TRBV9 and TRBJ1-2, with D perhaps TRBD1 (6 bases). Looked up from germline, CDR1 is SGDLS and CDR2 is YYNGEE. This CDR3 is 17 amino acids long. Trimming left V 4 bases short and J 2 bases short, with 21 bases between. DNA of the CDR3: TGTGCCAGCAGCTTCACCTGGACAGAGCTCGGGAACTATGGCTACACCTTC. Translating gives CASSFTWTELGNYGYTF. The complete variable domain, with remaining parts taken from reference TRBV9 and TRBJ1-2, reads DSGVTQTPKHLITATGQRVTLRCSPRSGDLSVYWYQQSLDQGLQFLIQYYNGEERAKGNILERFSAQQFPDLHSELNLSSLELGDSALYFCASSFTWTELGNYGYTFGSGTRLTVV.

The chain couples TRBV2 to TRBJ1-2; D is undetermined. This CDR3 spans 10 amino acids. The germline gives CDR1 SNHLY, CDR2 FYNNEI. Trimming shortened V by 7 bases and J by 7 bases, and 7 bases separated the two germline ends. The DNA for the CDR3 is TGTGCCAGCATAGATTTTGGCTACACCTTC. Amino acid sequence: CASIDFGYTF.

This chain uses TRBV10-3 with TRBJ1-1; D gene uncertain. Trimming left V 0 bases short and J 1 base short, with 6 bases between. This CDR3 spans 14 amino acids. Per the germline V gene, CDR1 is ENHRY and CDR2 is SYGVKD. The chain's CDR3 is CAISESGKNTEAFF. The CDR3 DNA sequence: TGTGCCATCAGTGAGTCGGGGAAGAACACTGAAGCTTTCTTT.

The rearrangement joins TRBV6-1 to TRBJ2-1; TRBD1 matches 7 bases. This CDR3 spans 16 amino acids. V dropped 4 bases and J dropped 4; count of bases not matched to a gene: 10. Germline V gene lookup returns CDR1 MNHNS and CDR2 SASEGT. CDR3 nucleotide sequence: TGTGCCAGCAGTGCGACAGGGTGGGTAGGATACAATGAGCAGTTCTTC. Amino acid sequence: CASSATGWVGYNEQFF.

The CDR3 nucleotides read TGCGCCAGCAGCCAAGTCCCCGGGGAGCTGTTTTTT. It is translated as CASSQVPGELFF. The genes are TRBV4-1 and TRBJ2-2, with D unclear. CDR3 length: 12 amino acids. Germline CDR1 is MGHRA and CDR2 is YSYEKL. V lost 1 base and J lost 6, with 3 bases in between.

The chain joins TRBV9 to TRBJ2-5, with D hard to call. The CDR3 sequence is 16 residues long. From germline, CDR1 is SGDLS and CDR2 YYNGEE. V was trimmed by 0 bases and J by 1 base, leaving 13 bases between them. In DNA form, the CDR3 reads TGTGCCAGCAGCGTAGGAAACAGAAATTCCCAAGAGACCCAGTACTTC. Amino acid sequence: CASSVGNRNSQETQYF.